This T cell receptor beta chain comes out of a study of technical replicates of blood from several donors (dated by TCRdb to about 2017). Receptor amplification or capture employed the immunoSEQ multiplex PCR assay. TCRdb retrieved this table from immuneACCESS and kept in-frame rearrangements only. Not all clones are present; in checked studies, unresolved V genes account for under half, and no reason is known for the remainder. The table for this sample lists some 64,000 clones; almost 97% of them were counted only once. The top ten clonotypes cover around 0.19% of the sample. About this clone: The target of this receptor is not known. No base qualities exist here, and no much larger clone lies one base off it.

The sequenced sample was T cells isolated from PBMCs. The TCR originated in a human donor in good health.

The CDR3 sequence is CASSQTLPGGQPQHF. The nucleotide sequence reads TGCGCCAGCAGCCAAACCCTCCCGGGGGGGCAGCCCCAGCATTTT. The V gene is TRBV4-1 and the J gene is TRBJ1-5; a tentative D match to TRBD1 spans 5 bases. CDR3 length: 15 amino acids, cysteine to phenylalanine. The kept DNA is CDR3 alone, 45 bases in frame from the first base. The germline V gene encodes CDR1 MGHRA and CDR2 YSYEKL. V lost 2 bases and J lost 7 bases; the stretch between them is 15 bases long.